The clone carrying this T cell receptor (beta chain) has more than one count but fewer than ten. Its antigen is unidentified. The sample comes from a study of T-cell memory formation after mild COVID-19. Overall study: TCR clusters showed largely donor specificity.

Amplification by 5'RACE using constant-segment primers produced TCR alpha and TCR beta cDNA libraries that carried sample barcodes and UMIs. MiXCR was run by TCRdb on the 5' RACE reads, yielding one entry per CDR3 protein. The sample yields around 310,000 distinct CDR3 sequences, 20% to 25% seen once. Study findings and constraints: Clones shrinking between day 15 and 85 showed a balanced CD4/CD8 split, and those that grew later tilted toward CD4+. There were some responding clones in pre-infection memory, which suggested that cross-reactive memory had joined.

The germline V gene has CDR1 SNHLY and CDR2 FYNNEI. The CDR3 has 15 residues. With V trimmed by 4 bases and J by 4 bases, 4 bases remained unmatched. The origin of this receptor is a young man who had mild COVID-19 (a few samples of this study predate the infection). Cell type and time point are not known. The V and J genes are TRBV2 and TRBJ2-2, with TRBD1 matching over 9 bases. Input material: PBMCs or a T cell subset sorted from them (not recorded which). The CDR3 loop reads CASSVQGASTGELFF. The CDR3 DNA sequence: TGTGCCAGCAGTGTACAGGGGGCGAGCACCGGGGAGCTGTTTTTT.